These 14 T cell receptor beta chains came from one sample sequenced in a study of T cell responses to AZD1222 COVID-19 vaccine. TCRdb's table, derived via immunoSEQ multiplex PCR, lists solely in-frame clones and lacks some. The table records 90,000 to 120,000 clones, about 93% of them present only once. Source: peripheral blood, taken 28 days after the second AZD1222 dose. The origin of the receptors is an adult who received the AZD1222 COVID-19 vaccine.

This chain uses TRBV10-3 with TRBJ2-7, with D hard to call. Trimming shortened V by 0 bases and J by 2 bases, and 5 bases separated the two germline ends. The germline V gene has CDR1 ENHRY and CDR2 SYGVKD. CDR3 length: 13 amino acids. As DNA, the CDR3 is TGTGCCATCAGTGAGTCAGGACCCTACGAGCAGTACTTC. Translation: CAISESGPYEQYF.

This chain joins TRBV27 and TRBJ1-2; 7 nucleotides match TRBD1. The germline gives CDR1 MNHEY, CDR2 SMNVEV (reference sequence). The CDR3 contains 13 residues. Trimming cost V 3 bases and J 7 bases; bases outside gene matches: 5. The CDR3 protein is CASSFRGGSGYTF. The DNA for the CDR3 is TGTGCCAGCAGTTTCAGGGGGGGTAGTGGCTACACCTTC.

CDR3 residues: CASSLSSAGVHYEQYF. CDR3 coding DNA: TGTGCCAGCAGCTTATCTTCAGCGGGAGTACACTACGAGCAGTACTTC. The chain recombines TRBV7-9 with TRBJ2-7, with 8 bases identical to TRBD2. V shed 2 bases and J 3 bases; nucleotides not matched to a gene: 9. This CDR3 region has 16 residues. Germline V CDR1 and CDR2: SEHNR, FQNEAQ (reference sequence).

The genes are TRBV19 and TRBJ2-4, with 8 bases matching TRBD1. V dropped 3 bases and J dropped 0; count of bases not matched to a gene: 10. CDR1 and CDR2 from the germline V gene are LNHDA and SQIVND (reference sequence). CDR3 size: 18 residues. The CDR3 loop reads CASSIVPGGATAKNIQYF. The DNA of the CDR3 is TGTGCCAGTAGTATTGTCCCAGGGGGCGCGACAGCCAAAAACATTCAGTACTTC.

The genes are TRBV4-3 and TRBJ1-2; D is undetermined. CDR1 LGHNA and CDR2 YSLEER come from the germline V gene. Trimming took 3 bases from V and 2 from J, leaving 7 bases between them. The CDR3 loop spans 13 amino acids. The DNA of the CDR3 is TGCGCCAGCAGCCACCAGCTAAACTATGGCTACACCTTC. This translates into CASSHQLNYGYTF.

CDR3 region: CASSDASGGTQYF. The CDR3, as DNA: TGTGCCAGCAGTGACGCCTCGGGAGGTACGCAGTATTTT. This chain joins TRBV6-4 and TRBJ2-3, with 7 bases fitting TRBD2. Germline CDR1 reads MRHNA; CDR2 reads SNTAGT. V gave up 2 bases and J gave up 8 bases; unmatched junction bases: 4. This CDR3 is built from 13 residues.

The rearrangement joins TRBV4-1 to TRBJ2-1, with 10 bases aligning to TRBD2. The V and J ends lost 1 base and 3 bases, in that order; junction bases with no gene match: 3. The CDR3 is 16 residues long. CDR1 and CDR2 (germline): MGHRA, YSYEKL. In DNA form, the CDR3 reads TGCGCCAGCAGCCAAGGAACTAGCGGGAACTACAATGAGCAGTTCTTC. The encoded protein is CASSQGTSGNYNEQFF.

The chain links TRBV7-9 to TRBJ2-2; the D gene could be TRBD1 or TRBD2 (5 bases each). Germline V lookup: CDR1 SEHNR, CDR2 FQNEAQ (reference sequence). Trimming pared 5 bases from V and 4 bases from J, leaving 14 bases between. The CDR3 is 15 residues long. CDR3 coding DNA: TGTGCCAGCAGCGCAGGGAGCCATGGCACCGGGGAGCTGTTTTTT. Amino acid sequence: CASSAGSHGTGELFF.

The genes are TRBV28 and TRBJ1-6; perhaps TRBD1 as D (6 bases). CDR1 and CDR2 from the germline V gene are MDHEN and SYDVKM. This CDR3 contains 17 residues. Trimming removed 7 bases at V and 6 bases at J, with 22 bases between. CDR3 in amino acids: CASTLRGGQGSNSPLHF. The CDR3 DNA sequence: TGTGCCAGCACCCTCAGGGGTGGGCAGGGCAGTAATTCACCCCTCCACTTT.

This clone was seen a single time. The chain carries TRBV2 and TRBJ2-3, with 8 bases matching TRBD2. V trimming: 5 bases; J trimming: 1 base; junction bases outside the gene matches: 2. In germline, CDR1 is SNHLY, CDR2 FYNNEI. The CDR3 is made up of 14 amino acids. This chain's CDR3 is CASSHSGGTDTQYF. CDR3 nucleotide sequence: TGTGCCAGCAGTCATAGCGGGGGCACAGATACGCAGTATTTT.

The CDR3 spells CASSLGSGNTIYF. The CDR3 coding sequence is TGTGCCAGCAGCTTGGGAAGTGGAAACACCATATATTTT. The genes are TRBV5-6 and TRBJ1-3; D call uncertain. Trimming pared 0 bases from V and 3 bases from J, leaving 4 bases between. Germline CDR1 is SGHDT and CDR2 is YYEEEE. The CDR3 contains 13 residues.

The V and J genes are TRBV25-1 and TRBJ2-7, with 7 bases matching TRBD1. V was clipped by 3 bases and J by 2 bases; unmatched bases: 1. This CDR3 spans 13 amino acids. In germline, CDR1 is MGHDK, CDR2 SYGVNS. The CDR3, as DNA: TGTGCCAGCAGTGATGACAGGGCCTACGAGCAGTACTTC. It specifies CASSDDRAYEQYF.

The genes are TRBV18 and TRBJ2-4; D call uncertain. Deletions cut 3 bases from V and 7 bases from J, with 16 bases between. The CDR3 has 15 residues. CDR1 and CDR2 (germline): KGHSH, LQKENI. CDR3 DNA sequence: TGTGCCAGCTCACCTTCGAGCACTCTCACTAACATTCAGTACTTC. Encoded protein: CASSPSSTLTNIQYF.

This clone has just a few counts. The chain employs TRBV27 and TRBJ1-2; D not resolved. CDR3 size: 13 residues. Trimming stripped 2 bases from V and 6 bases from J, with 10 bases between. Per germline, CDR1 MNHEY and CDR2 SMNVEV (reference sequence). The DNA of the CDR3 is TGTGCCAGCAGTTTAAACGGATGGGATGGCTACACCTTC. Protein product: CASSLNGWDGYTF.